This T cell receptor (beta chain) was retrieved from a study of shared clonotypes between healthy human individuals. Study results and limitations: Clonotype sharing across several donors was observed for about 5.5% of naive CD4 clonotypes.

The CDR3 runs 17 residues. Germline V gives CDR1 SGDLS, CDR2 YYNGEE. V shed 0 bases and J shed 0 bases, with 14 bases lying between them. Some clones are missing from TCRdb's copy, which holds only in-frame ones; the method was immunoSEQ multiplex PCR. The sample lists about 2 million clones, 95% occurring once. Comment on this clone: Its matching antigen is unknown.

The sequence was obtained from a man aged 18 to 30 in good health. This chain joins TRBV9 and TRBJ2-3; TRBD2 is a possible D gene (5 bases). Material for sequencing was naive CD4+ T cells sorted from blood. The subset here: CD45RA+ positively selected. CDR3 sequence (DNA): TGTGCCAGCAGCGTAGGTCTCGGCGGGCCAAGCACAGATACGCAGTATTTT. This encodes CASSVGLGGPSTDTQYF.